These 32 T cell receptor beta chains originate from one sample sequenced in a study of CD8 T cells in ankylosing spondylitis. TCRdb analysed the 5' RACE reads with MiXCR anew, one entry per CDR3 protein. The sample consists of 15,000 or so distinct CDR3 sequences, 8% to 10% of them appearing once. Material for sequencing was blood. Source of these receptors: a male donor with ankylosing spondylitis or in good health (not recorded which).

There are many counts of this clonotype. The chain is built from TRBV7-2 and TRBJ2-5; possibly TRBD1 or TRBD2 for D (5 bases each). Trimming pared 3 bases from V and 3 bases from J, leaving 8 bases between. The CDR3 is 13 residues long. The V gene's germline CDR1 is SGHTA and CDR2 FQGNSA. Here the CDR3 DNA reads TGTGCCAGCAGCTTGAGGGGAAAAGAGACCCAGTACTTC. Its translation: CASSLRGKETQYF.

This clonotype came up a few times. The chain joins TRBV7-2 to TRBJ1-4; possible D gene TRBD1, 6 bases. The CDR3 is made up of 14 amino acids. Germline-derived CDR1 and CDR2 are SGHTA and FQGNSA. The V gene lost 1 base and the J gene lost 11 bases, with 14 bases spanning the gap. This CDR3 reads CASSLDRAGGKLFF. The CDR3 nucleotides read TGTGCCAGCAGCTTAGACAGGGCCGGTGGGAAACTGTTTTTT.

The V and J genes are TRBV7-7 and TRBJ2-1, with D unresolved. V was pared by 1 base and J by 4 bases, with 8 bases between. This CDR3 region has 14 residues. The germline CDR1 and CDR2 sequences are SSHAT and FNYEAQ (reference sequence). CDR3 sequence (DNA): TGTGCCAGCAGCTTAGGGCAGGATTACAATGAGCAGTTCTTC. Encoded protein: CASSLGQDYNEQFF. Using reference TRBV7-7 and TRBJ2-1 for the parts outside the CDR3, the full variable domain is GAGVSQSPRYKVTKRGQDVTLRCDPISSHATLYWYQQALGQGPEFLTYFNYEAQPDKSGLPSDRFSAERPEGSISTLTIQRTEQRDSAMYRCASSLGQDYNEQFFGPGTRLTVL.

The V and J genes are TRBV28 and TRBJ2-7, with D perhaps matching TRBD1 (6 bases). V shed 6 bases and J shed 9 bases, with 24 bases lying between them. This CDR3 has 15 residues. Germline CDR1 and CDR2: MDHEN and SYDVKM. The CDR3 region is CASRPSGQIVLGQYF. CDR3 DNA sequence: TGTGCCAGCAGGCCCTCCGGACAGATAGTTCTAGGGCAGTACTTC.

This clonotype has ten or more counts. The chain links TRBV28 to TRBJ2-1; TRBD1 aligns across 7 bases. Trimming took 3 bases from V and 2 from J; bases not matched to a gene: 7. The CDR3 has 16 residues. Per germline, CDR1 MDHEN and CDR2 SYDVKM. CDR3 coding DNA: TGTGCCAGCAGTTTCGTGCAGGGGGTTACCTACAATGAGCAGTTCTTC. Its translation: CASSFVQGVTYNEQFF. Full variable domain (outside the CDR3, taken from reference TRBV28 and TRBJ2-1): DVKVTQSSRYLVKRTGEKVFLECVQDMDHENMFWYRQDPGLGLRLIYFSYDVKMKEKGDIPEGYSVSREKKERFSLILESASTNQTSMYLCASSFVQGVTYNEQFFGPGTRLTVL.

This clonotype was recorded many times. The chain uses TRBV15 and TRBJ1-1; D ambiguous. This CDR3 has 14 residues. V was shortened by 1 base and J by 8 bases, with 14 bases between the two germline ends. In germline, CDR1 is LNHNV, CDR2 YYDKDF (reference sequence). As DNA, the CDR3 is TGTGCCACCAGCAGAGGACCAGAGAGGTTGGAAGCTTTCTTT. Translated, it gives CATSRGPERLEAFF.

This clonotype was detected a few times. The chain uses TRBV29-1 and TRBJ2-5; 7 nucleotides match TRBD2. The V and J ends lost 4 bases and 5 bases, in that order; junction bases with no gene match: 7. The CDR3 totals 13 residues. Germline values: CDR1 SQVTM, CDR2 ANQGSEA. CDR3: CSVGVAGEETQYF. As DNA, the CDR3 is TGCAGCGTTGGAGTTGCGGGGGAGGAGACCCAGTACTTC.

V usage is TRBV19 and J usage is TRBJ2-4, with a weak D call TRBD2 (6 bases). The CDR3 has 14 amino acids. Trimming removed 3 bases from V and 6 bases from J, with 12 bases in between. Germline assignment: CDR1 LNHDA and CDR2 SQIVND (reference sequence). This CDR3 is CASSIGGKGNIQYF. The CDR3 DNA reads TGTGCCAGTAGTATCGGCGGGAAGGGAAACATTCAGTACTTC. Full variable domain (rest looked up from reference TRBV19 and TRBJ2-4): DGGITQSPKYLFRKEGQNVTLSCEQNLNHDAMYWYRQDPGQGLRLIYYSQIVNDFQKGDIAEGYSVSREKKESFPLTVTSAQKNPTAFYLCASSIGGKGNIQYFGAGTRLSVL.

In DNA form, the CDR3 reads TGTGCCAGCAGCTTAGCGGGGGGTAGCACAGATACGCAGTATTTT. Translated, it gives CASSLAGGSTDTQYF. The rearrangement links TRBV7-3 to TRBJ2-3; 8 bases fit TRBD2. The CDR3 totals 15 residues. V dropped 2 bases and J dropped 0; count of bases not matched to a gene: 1. Germline assignment: CDR1 SGHTA and CDR2 FQGTGA.

This clonotype was detected many times. The rearrangement uses TRBV20-1 and TRBJ2-1; D tentatively fits TRBD1 or TRBD2 (5 bases each). V was pared by 8 bases and J by 0 bases, with 8 bases between. Germline-derived CDR1 and CDR2 are DFQATT and SNEGSKA (reference sequence). The CDR3 has 12 residues. Here the CDR3 DNA reads TGCAGTTGGGACGACTCCTACAATGAGCAGTTCTTC. Amino acid sequence: CSWDDSYNEQFF.

The gene calls are TRBV11-3 and TRBJ2-5; perhaps TRBD1 as D (6 bases). V dropped 5 bases and J dropped 6 bases, with 16 bases sitting between them. Germline loops: CDR1 SGHNT, CDR2 YENEEA. The CDR3 extends over 14 amino acids. CDR3 protein: CASSPRLDSQTQYF. Here the CDR3 DNA reads TGTGCCAGCAGCCCTAGGTTGGACAGCCAGACCCAGTACTTC.

This chain connects TRBV6-5 to TRBJ1-5, with D unresolved. Trimming removed 5 bases from V and 1 base from J, with 9 bases in between. This CDR3 contains 14 residues. Germline loops: CDR1 MNHEY, CDR2 SVGAGI. CDR3 DNA sequence: TGTGCCAGCAGTCGGGATGGGAGCAATCAGCCCCAGCATTTT. It codes for CASSRDGSNQPQHF.

This clonotype was seen ten or more times. V usage is TRBV7-2 and J usage is TRBJ2-1, with 10 bases fitting TRBD1. Germline CDR1 reads SGHTA; CDR2 reads FQGNSA. This CDR3 has 15 residues. After removal of 1 base from V and 8 bases from J, the junction contained 5 bases not matched to a gene. The DNA for the CDR3 is TGTGCCAGCAGCTTAGAGGGACAGGGGATCGATGAGCAGTTCTTC. Amino acids: CASSLEGQGIDEQFF. Together with reference TRBV7-2 and TRBJ2-1, the CDR3 gives the full variable domain: GAGVSQSPSNKVTEKGKDVELRCDPISGHTALYWYRQSLGQGLEFLIYFQGNSAPDKSGLPSDRFSAERTGGSVSTLTIQRTQQEDSAVYLCASSLEGQGIDEQFFGPGTRLTVL.

This clonotype was counted at least ten times. The chain is built from TRBV24-1 and TRBJ2-6; D gene unclear. V lost 7 bases, J lost 1 base, and 7 bases lay in between. Per germline, CDR1 KGHDR and CDR2 SFDVKD. This CDR3 spans 14 amino acids. CDR3 residues: CATRSVSGANVLTF. The CDR3 DNA reads TGTGCCACCAGATCAGTTTCTGGGGCCAACGTCCTGACTTTC.

This clonotype ranks as medium-sized (0.01 to 0.1%). This chain joins TRBV20-1 and TRBJ1-1; 7 nucleotides agree with TRBD1. CDR1 and CDR2 (germline): DFQATT, SNEGSKA (reference sequence). V lost 6 bases, J lost 4 bases, and 5 bases stayed unmatched. This CDR3 is 12 amino acids long. CDR3 loop: CSAGQGVTEAFF. As DNA, the CDR3 is TGCAGTGCGGGTCAGGGGGTCACTGAAGCTTTCTTT.

This clonotype has a count of ten or more. CDR3 loop: CASSYGQPSTDTQYF. The CDR3 DNA reads TGCGCCAGCAGCTATGGACAGCCTAGCACAGATACGCAGTATTTT. The V gene is TRBV5-1, the J gene TRBJ2-3, with D possibly TRBD1 on 6 matching bases. This CDR3 region has 15 residues. Trimming left V 3 bases short and J 0 bases short, with 11 bases between. Germline CDR1 SGHRS, CDR2 YFSETQ.

The rearrangement links TRBV30 to TRBJ1-5; D is unclear. V shed 1 base and J shed 7 bases, with 11 bases lying between them. The CDR3 consists of 13 residues. Germline CDR1 GTSNPN, CDR2 SVGIG (reference sequence). The CDR3 sequence: CAWSANAEQPQHF. CDR3 coding DNA: TGTGCCTGGAGTGCCAACGCAGAGCAGCCCCAGCATTTT.

The table lists this clonotype with a few counts. The chain is built from TRBV7-2 and TRBJ2-5, with 11 positions matching TRBD1. The CDR3 extends over 16 amino acids. Trimming removed 4 bases from V and 5 bases from J; junction bases left unmatched: 9. Germline V lookup: CDR1 SGHTA, CDR2 FQGNSA. CDR3 sequence reads: CASSSPDRGPRETQYF. CDR3 nucleotide sequence: TGTGCCAGCAGCTCCCCGGACAGGGGGCCCAGGGAGACCCAGTACTTC.

Many counts were recorded for this clonotype. This chain connects TRBV3-1 to TRBJ2-7; no firm D call. V was trimmed by 1 base and J by 6 bases, leaving 10 bases between them. CDR1 LGHDT and CDR2 YNNKEL come from the germline V gene (reference sequence). This CDR3 is 13 amino acids long. The CDR3 coding sequence is TGTGCCAGCAGCCAAGGTCGAGGCCGCGAGCAGTACTTC. Protein: CASSQGRGREQYF.

This clonotype was counted many times. The chain couples TRBV7-9 to TRBJ2-3, with unresolved D. CDR3 size: 14 residues. The germline V gene has CDR1 SEHNR and CDR2 FQNEAQ (reference sequence). V was shortened by 1 base and J by 4 bases, with 9 bases between the two germline ends. This CDR3 reads CASSLESFADTQYF. The CDR3, as DNA: TGTGCCAGCAGCTTAGAGTCTTTTGCAGATACGCAGTATTTT. The full variable domain, with the rest looked up from reference TRBV7-9 and TRBJ2-3, is DTGVSQNPRHKITKRGQNVTFRCDPISEHNRLYWYRQTLGQGPEFLTYFQNEAQLEKSRLLSDRFSAERPKGSFSTLEIQRTEQGDSAMYLCASSLESFADTQYFGPGTRLTVL.

Judged by abundance, this clonotype is medium-sized (0.01 to 0.1%). V is TRBV7-2 and J is TRBJ2-5; no definite D call. The V end lost 2 bases, the J end lost 2 bases, and 0 bases lay between the germline ends. This CDR3 region has 11 residues. Germline lookup yields CDR1 SGHTA and CDR2 FQGNSA. The CDR3 DNA is TGTGCCAGCAGCTTACAAGAGACCCAGTACTTC. Its protein product is CASSLQETQYF.

The chain is built from TRBV6-2 or TRBV6-3 and TRBJ2-4, with D possibly matching TRBD1 (6 bases). The germline V gene has CDR1 MNHEY and CDR2 SVGEGT. V gave up 2 bases and J gave up 7 bases, with 15 bases separating them. The CDR3 length is 15 residues. The CDR3 nucleotides are TGTGCCAGCAGTTACGGTTCAGGGGTGGAGAACATTCAGTACTTC. Encoded protein: CASSYGSGVENIQYF.

This clonotype was detected a few times. V gene TRBV5-4 combines with J gene TRBJ2-3; no firm D call. Trimming removed 0 bases from V and 3 bases from J, with 8 bases in between. Germline-derived CDR1 and CDR2 are SGHNT and YYREEE (reference sequence). This CDR3 is built from 14 residues. CDR3 DNA sequence: TGTGCCAGCAGCTTGGGAAGTGAGACAGATACGCAGTATTTT. Amino acid sequence: CASSLGSETDTQYF.

This clonotype was observed many times. The chain uses TRBV20-1 and TRBJ2-7; TRBD1 aligns across 11 bases. Germline V gene sequence: CDR1 DFQATT, CDR2 SNEGSKA (reference sequence). The CDR3 is 14 amino acids. Trimming cost V 6 bases and J 3 bases; bases outside gene matches: 7. Here the CDR3 reads CSASAGTGGYEQYF. CDR3 in DNA: TGCAGTGCCTCAGCCGGGACAGGGGGCTACGAGCAGTACTTC.

In this sample, this clonotype turned up a few times. This chain connects TRBV18 to TRBJ2-3; TRBD2 aligns across 11 bases. The CDR3 length is 19 residues. CDR1 KGHSH and CDR2 LQKENI come from the germline V gene. Unmatched junction bases numbered 17, after V lost 3 bases and J lost 6 bases. The CDR3 loop reads CASSPAAGLAGPPRDTQYF. The CDR3, as DNA: TGTGCCAGCTCACCTGCCGCCGGACTAGCGGGTCCCCCGAGGGATACGCAGTATTTT.

This clonotype was detected ten times or more. V and J are TRBV20-1 and TRBJ1-4, with D possibly being TRBD1 (5 bases). The CDR3 contains 15 residues. CDR1 DFQATT and CDR2 SNEGSKA come from the germline V gene (reference sequence). V shed 3 bases and J shed 8 bases, with 19 bases lying between them. The CDR3 bases are TGCAGTGCTAGCGCCGGGGTGGGGGATGGAGAAAAACTGTTTTTT. Translating gives CSASAGVGDGEKLFF.

The chain combines TRBV6-5 with TRBJ2-7; D possibly corresponds to TRBD2 (6 bases). Looked up from germline, CDR1 is MNHEY and CDR2 is SVGAGI. The CDR3 consists of 17 residues. Trimming cost V 6 bases and J 0 bases, with 21 bases left between them. The CDR3 nucleotides read TGTGCCAGCAGACCGACCCCCGGGACTGGGCACTCCTACGAGCAGTACTTC. Translating it yields CASRPTPGTGHSYEQYF.

This clonotype was seen at least ten times. V is TRBV28 and J is TRBJ1-3; D uncertain. V lost 5 bases, J lost 2 bases, and 19 bases lay in between. Germline V gene sequence: CDR1 MDHEN, CDR2 SYDVKM. The CDR3 consists of 17 residues. The CDR3 region is CASSASSAVRAGNTIYF. As DNA, the CDR3 is TGTGCCAGCAGTGCCTCCTCAGCTGTCCGCGCTGGAAACACCATATATTTT.

This clonotype has a handful of counts. V is TRBV7-3 and J is TRBJ1-1; perhaps TRBD1 as D (5 bases). The germline CDR1 and CDR2 sequences are SGHTA and FQGTGA. This CDR3 spans 12 amino acids. The V and J ends lost 2 bases and 11 bases respectively, with 12 bases between them. The CDR3 nucleotides are TGTGCCAGCAGCTTAGGGACCGGGAAGGCTTTCTTT. It is translated as CASSLGTGKAFF.

This rearrangement joins TRBV20-1 to TRBJ2-3, with 8 bases lining up with TRBD2. The J segment lost 3 bases and the V segment lost 6 bases, leaving 8 bases of the junction unmatched. CDR3 length: 14 amino acids. Germline V gene sequence: CDR1 DFQATT, CDR2 SNEGSKA (reference sequence). The CDR3: CSAITGGGTDTQYF. CDR3 nucleotide sequence: TGCAGTGCCATAACGGGGGGGGGAACAGATACGCAGTATTTT.

This clonotype has just a few counts. This chain connects TRBV2 to TRBJ2-3; D call uncertain. Trimming left V 6 bases short and J 4 bases short, with 14 bases between. CDR3 length equals 14 residues. The V gene's germline CDR1 is SNHLY and CDR2 FYNNEI. The DNA for the CDR3 is TGTGCCAGCAGGGAAAGAAAATGGCCAGATACGCAGTATTTT. Translation: CASRERKWPDTQYF.

This clonotype came up a few times. V gene TRBV20-1 combines with J gene TRBJ2-3; possibly TRBD1 for D (7 bases). The germline gives CDR1 DFQATT, CDR2 SNEGSKA (reference sequence). V was trimmed by 5 bases and J by 2 bases, leaving 14 bases between them. CDR3 size: 14 residues. This CDR3 reads CSAPGDSATDTQYF. The CDR3 DNA reads TGCAGTGCTCCGGGGGACAGCGCCACAGATACGCAGTATTTT.